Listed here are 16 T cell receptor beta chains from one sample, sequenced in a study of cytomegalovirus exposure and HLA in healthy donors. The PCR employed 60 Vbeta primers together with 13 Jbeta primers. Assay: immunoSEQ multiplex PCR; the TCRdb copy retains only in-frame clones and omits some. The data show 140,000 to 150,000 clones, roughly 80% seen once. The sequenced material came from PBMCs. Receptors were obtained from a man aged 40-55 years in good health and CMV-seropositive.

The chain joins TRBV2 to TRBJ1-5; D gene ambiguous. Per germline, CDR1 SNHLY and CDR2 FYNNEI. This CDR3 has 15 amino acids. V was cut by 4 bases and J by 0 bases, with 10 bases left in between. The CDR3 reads CASSVRLDSNQPQHF. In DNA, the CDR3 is TGTGCCAGCAGTGTGAGGTTGGATAGCAATCAGCCCCAGCATTTT.

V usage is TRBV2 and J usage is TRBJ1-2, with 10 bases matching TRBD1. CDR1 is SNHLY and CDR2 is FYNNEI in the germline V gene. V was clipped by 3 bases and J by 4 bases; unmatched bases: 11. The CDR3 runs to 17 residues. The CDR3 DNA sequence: TGTGCCAGCAGTGAGGACCGGGACAGGGGAAAGTTCTATGGCTACACCTTC. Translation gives CASSEDRDRGKFYGYTF.

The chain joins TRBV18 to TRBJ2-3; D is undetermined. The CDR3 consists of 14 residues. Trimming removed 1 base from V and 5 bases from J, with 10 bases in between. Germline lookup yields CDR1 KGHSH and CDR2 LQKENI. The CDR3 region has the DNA TGTGCCAGCTCACCACGTTCCGTCGGAGATACGCAGTATTTT. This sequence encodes CASSPRSVGDTQYF.

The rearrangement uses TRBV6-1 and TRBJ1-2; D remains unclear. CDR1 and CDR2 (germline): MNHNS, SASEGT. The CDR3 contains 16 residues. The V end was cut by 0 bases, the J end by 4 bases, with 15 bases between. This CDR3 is CASSEAVSEPGYGYTF. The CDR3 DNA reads TGTGCCAGCAGTGAAGCCGTCTCTGAGCCGGGCTATGGCTACACCTTC.

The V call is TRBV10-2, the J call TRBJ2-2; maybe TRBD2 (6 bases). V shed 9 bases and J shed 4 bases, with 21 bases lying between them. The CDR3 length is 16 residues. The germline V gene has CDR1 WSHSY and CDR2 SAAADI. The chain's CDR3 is CASQNGGRLSTGELFF. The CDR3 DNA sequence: TGCGCCAGTCAAAACGGGGGACGGTTAAGCACCGGGGAGCTGTTTTTT.

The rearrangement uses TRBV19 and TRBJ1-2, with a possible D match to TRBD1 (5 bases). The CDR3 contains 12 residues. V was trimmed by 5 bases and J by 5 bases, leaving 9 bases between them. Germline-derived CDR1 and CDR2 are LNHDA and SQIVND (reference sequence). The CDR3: CASSGAEYGYTF. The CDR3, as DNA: TGTGCCAGTAGTGGGGCGGAGTATGGCTACACCTTC.

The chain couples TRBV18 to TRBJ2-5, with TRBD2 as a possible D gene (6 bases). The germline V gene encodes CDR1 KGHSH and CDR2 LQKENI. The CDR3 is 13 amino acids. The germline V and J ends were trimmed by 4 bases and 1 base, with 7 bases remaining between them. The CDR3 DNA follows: TGTGCCAGCTCACGCGGGATCCAAGAGACCCAGTACTTC. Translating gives CASSRGIQETQYF.

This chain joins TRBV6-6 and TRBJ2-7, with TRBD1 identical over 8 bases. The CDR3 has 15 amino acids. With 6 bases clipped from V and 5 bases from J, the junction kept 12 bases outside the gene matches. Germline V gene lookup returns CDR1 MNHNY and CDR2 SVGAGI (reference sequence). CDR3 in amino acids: CASSPTNRGSHEQYF. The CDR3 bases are TGTGCCAGCAGCCCCACGAACAGGGGGTCCCACGAGCAGTACTTC.

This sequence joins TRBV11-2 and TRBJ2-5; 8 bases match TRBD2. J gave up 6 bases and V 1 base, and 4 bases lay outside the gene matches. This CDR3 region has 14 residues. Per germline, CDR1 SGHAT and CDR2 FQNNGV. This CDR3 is CASSLAGRGKTQYF. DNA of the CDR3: TGTGCCAGCAGCTTAGCCGGGAGGGGAAAGACCCAGTACTTC.

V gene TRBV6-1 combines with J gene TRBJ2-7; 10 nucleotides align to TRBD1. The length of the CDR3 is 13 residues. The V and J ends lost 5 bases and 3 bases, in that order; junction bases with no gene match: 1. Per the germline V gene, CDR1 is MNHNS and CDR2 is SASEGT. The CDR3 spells CASSWTGGYEQYF. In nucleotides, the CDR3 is TGTGCCAGCAGTTGGACAGGGGGCTACGAGCAGTACTTC.

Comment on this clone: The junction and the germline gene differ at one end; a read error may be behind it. The CDR3 DNA follows: TGTTCCAGCAGCTTAAAGCCCGGGACAGGGGACGGCTACACCTTC. It specifies CSSSLKPGTGDGYTF. V gene TRBV7-9 combines with J gene TRBJ1-2, with 10 nucleotides matching TRBD1. CDR3 size: 15 residues. Germline V CDR1 and CDR2: SEHNR, FQNEAQ (reference sequence).

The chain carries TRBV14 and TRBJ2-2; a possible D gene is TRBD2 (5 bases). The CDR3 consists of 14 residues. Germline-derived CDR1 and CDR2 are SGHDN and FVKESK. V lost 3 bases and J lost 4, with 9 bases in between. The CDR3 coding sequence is TGTGCCAGCAGCCAGCCACGGGGCACCGGGGAGCTGTTTTTT. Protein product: CASSQPRGTGELFF.

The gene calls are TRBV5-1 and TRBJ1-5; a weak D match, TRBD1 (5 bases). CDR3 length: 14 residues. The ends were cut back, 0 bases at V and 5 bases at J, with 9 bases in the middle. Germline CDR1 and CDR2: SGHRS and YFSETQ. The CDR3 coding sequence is TGCGCCAGCAGCTTGGGTGAAGGGGATCAGCCCCAGCATTTT. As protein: CASSLGEGDQPQHF.

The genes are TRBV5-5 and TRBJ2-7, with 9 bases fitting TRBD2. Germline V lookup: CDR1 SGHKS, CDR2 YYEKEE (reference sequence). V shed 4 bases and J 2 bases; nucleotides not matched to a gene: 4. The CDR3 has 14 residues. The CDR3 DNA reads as TGTGCCAGCAGCCAGACTAGCGGTCCCTACGAGCAGTACTTC. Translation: CASSQTSGPYEQYF. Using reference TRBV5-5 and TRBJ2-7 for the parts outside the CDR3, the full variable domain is DAGVTQSPTHLIKTRGQQVTLRCSPISGHKSVSWYQQVLGQGPQFIFQYYEKEERGRGNFPDRFSARQFPNYSSELNVNALLLGDSALYLCASSQTSGPYEQYFGPGTRLTVT.

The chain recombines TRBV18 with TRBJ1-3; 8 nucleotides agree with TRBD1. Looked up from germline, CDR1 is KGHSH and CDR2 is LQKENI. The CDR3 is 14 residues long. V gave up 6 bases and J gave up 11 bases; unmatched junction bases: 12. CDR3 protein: CASSPDRARNPIYF. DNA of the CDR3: TGTGCCAGCTCCCCGGACAGGGCCCGTAATCCCATATATTTT.

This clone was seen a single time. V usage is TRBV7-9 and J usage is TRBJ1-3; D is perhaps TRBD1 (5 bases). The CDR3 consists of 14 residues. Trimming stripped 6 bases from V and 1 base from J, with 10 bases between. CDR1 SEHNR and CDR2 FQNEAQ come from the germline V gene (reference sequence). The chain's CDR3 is CASRPGGSGNTIYF. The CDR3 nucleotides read TGTGCCAGCAGGCCGGGGGGGTCTGGAAACACCATATATTTT.